The following is a TCR beta chain sequence with its context. What it recognizes is unknown. The sample comes from a study of PD-L1 blockade in urothelial cancer. Study-wide results and caveats: Patients who had durable benefit saw their tumor-associated blood clones expand more at 3 weeks.

Assay used: immunoSEQ multiplex PCR; TCRdb lists only in-frame clones, some missing. The sample contains around 100,000 clones, about 85% of which appear only once. Germline loops: CDR1 MDHEN, CDR2 SYDVKM. Trimming pared 8 bases from V and 4 bases from J, leaving 18 bases between. This CDR3 is built from 14 residues. The cohort comprised individuals with locally advanced or metastatic urothelial carcinoma. The number of samples from each patient was between 1 and 8, taken pretreatment and on-treatment. Sequences were derived from PBMCs, sampled around atezolizumab (anti-PD-L1) treatment. The receptor's source is a man aged 45 to 65 with urothelial cancer. The chain combines TRBV28 with TRBJ2-7; perhaps TRBD2 as D (6 bases). The CDR3 sequence: CASLRRGRTYEQYF. The CDR3 bases are TGTGCCAGCTTGAGGCGTGGGAGGACTTACGAGCAGTACTTC.